The 8 T cell receptor beta chains given below trace back to one sample, sequenced in a study of glioma-infiltrating T cells. Amplification of TCR alpha and beta CDR3 regions from RNA used iRepertoire nested multiplex PCR. Via MiXCR, TCRdb re-called the multiplex PCR reads, giving one row per CDR3 protein. The data contain around 170,000 distinct CDR3 sequences, about 47% of them singletons. The sequenced material came from glioma tissue, nonneoplastic brain tissue, or PBMCs (not recorded which). These receptors originate from a human donor with low-grade glioma or glioblastoma, undergoing nonglioma brain surgery, or in good health (not recorded which).

V usage is TRBV6-2 or TRBV6-3 and J usage is TRBJ2-7; 7 bases agree with TRBD1. J lost 3 bases, V lost 0 bases, and 5 bases had no gene match. In germline, CDR1 is MNHEY, CDR2 SVGEGT. The CDR3 is made up of 15 amino acids. CDR3 in amino acids: CASSYSMPGGYEQYF. In DNA, the CDR3 is TGTGCCAGCAGTTACTCAATGCCAGGGGGCTACGAGCAGTACTTC.

This rearrangement joins TRBV27 to TRBJ2-2; TRBD2 aligns across 9 bases. CDR1 is MNHEY and CDR2 is SMNVEV in the germline V gene (reference sequence). The CDR3 extends over 17 amino acids. J gave up 4 bases and V 0 bases, and 6 bases lay outside the gene matches. The CDR3 sequence: CASSLSLAGLGTGELFF. DNA of the CDR3: TGTGCCAGCAGTTTATCACTAGCGGGCTTGGGCACCGGGGAGCTGTTTTTT.

In its sample, this clonotype was seen a few times. DNA for the CDR3: TGTGCCACCTCCCCTCGCGGAGGAGGCTCTGGAAACACCATATATTTT. This gives the protein CATSPRGGGSGNTIYF. The chain employs TRBV19 and TRBJ1-3, with D uncertain. The CDR3 length is 16 residues. The germline V gene encodes CDR1 LNHDA and CDR2 SQIVND (reference sequence). Trimming took 10 bases from V and 0 from J, leaving 19 bases between them.

This clonotype appeared many times. The rearrangement uses TRBV28 and TRBJ2-5; 8 nucleotides line up with TRBD1. V gave up 6 bases and J gave up 6 bases; unmatched junction bases: 9. Germline loops: CDR1 MDHEN, CDR2 SYDVKM. The CDR3 sequence is 14 residues long. The CDR3 sequence is CASSHLTGGQTQYF. In DNA form, the CDR3 reads TGTGCCAGCAGCCACCTTACAGGGGGACAGACCCAGTACTTC.

As regards this clonotype: With a much larger clone just one base away, this may be a read error. J is TRBJ2-1 and V is TRBV28; D is possibly TRBD2 (7 bases). The CDR3 totals 15 residues. The ends were cut back, 5 bases at V and 8 bases at J, with 19 bases in the middle. Per germline, CDR1 MDHEN and CDR2 SYDVKM. CDR3 nucleotides: TGTGCCAGCAGTCACCAGGGGAGGGCTGTGGATGAGCAGTTCTTC. Translation: CASSHQGRAVDEQFF.

Concerning this clonotype itself: A read error may produce the germline difference seen at one junction end. This chain connects TRBV29-1 to TRBJ2-7, with D tentatively TRBD1 (5 bases). The germline V gene has CDR1 SQVTM and CDR2 ANQGSEA. The CDR3 contains 11 residues. The CDR3 spells CNVVGAYEQYF. The CDR3 coding sequence is TGCAACGTTGTAGGGGCCTACGAGCAGTACTTC.

This clonotype was counted at least ten times. The rearrangement uses TRBV28 and TRBJ1-2; D is possibly TRBD1 (6 bases). The CDR3 is made up of 14 amino acids. The germline CDR1 and CDR2 sequences are MDHEN and SYDVKM. The V end lost 5 bases, the J end lost 5 bases, and 15 bases lay between the germline ends. CDR3: CASSPPTGRYGYTF. The CDR3 nucleotides read TGTGCCAGCAGTCCGCCGACAGGCAGATATGGCTACACCTTC.

This clonotype was picked up a small number of times. The V and J genes are TRBV7-9 and TRBJ2-2, with 8 bases aligning to TRBD2. Germline loops: CDR1 SEHNR, CDR2 FQNEAQ (reference sequence). The CDR3 sequence is 17 residues long. Trimming at V came to 5 bases and at J to 7 bases, leaving 15 bases not matched to a gene. The CDR3 sequence: CASSPKSPAGEVGELFF. In DNA, the CDR3 is TGTGCCAGCAGCCCTAAATCCCCAGCGGGAGAGGTCGGGGAGCTGTTTTTT.